This T cell receptor (beta chain) was identified during a study of Tregs in tolerant kidney transplant recipients. Points from the study as a whole: The small number of patients limits these findings pending further validation. Expanding Tregs on activated donor B cells appeared to best identify donor-specific TCRbeta clones.

A remark on this clone: As yet, its antigen is unknown.

The assay was immunoSEQ multiplex PCR, and TCRdb's table has in-frame clones only and misses some. The repertoire has hundreds of thousands of clones, 80% to 85% of them found once; the top ten carry under 0.65%. Thawed PBMCs were FACS-sorted into unstimulated CD4+CD25+CD127- regulatory T cells, CD4+CD25- non-regulatory cells, CD4 and CD8 cells. Trimming removed 2 bases from V and 1 base from J; junction bases left unmatched: 8. Looked up from germline, CDR1 is SGHRS and CDR2 is YFSETQ. The CDR3 length is 16 residues. The V and J genes are TRBV5-1 and TRBJ1-1; 7 positions match TRBD1. This clonotype was obtained from a human donor in good health. What was sequenced was CD4+ T cells from blood. In nucleotides, the CDR3 is TGCGCCAGCAGCTTAAACCCGGACAGGTGGAACACTGAAGCTTTCTTT. This sequence encodes CASSLNPDRWNTEAFF.